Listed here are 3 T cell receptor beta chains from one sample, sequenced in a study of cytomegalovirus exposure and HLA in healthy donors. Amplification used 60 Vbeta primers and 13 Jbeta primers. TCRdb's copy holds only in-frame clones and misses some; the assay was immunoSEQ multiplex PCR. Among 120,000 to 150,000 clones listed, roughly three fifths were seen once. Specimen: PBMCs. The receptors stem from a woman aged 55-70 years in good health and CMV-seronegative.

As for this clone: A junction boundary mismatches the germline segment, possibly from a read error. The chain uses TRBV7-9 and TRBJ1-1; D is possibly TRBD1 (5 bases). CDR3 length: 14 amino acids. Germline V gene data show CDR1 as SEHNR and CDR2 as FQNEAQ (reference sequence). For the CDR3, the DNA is TGTTCCAGCAGCTTAGAAGGGGCCGAGGTGGGGGCTTTCTTT. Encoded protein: CSSSLEGAEVGAFF.

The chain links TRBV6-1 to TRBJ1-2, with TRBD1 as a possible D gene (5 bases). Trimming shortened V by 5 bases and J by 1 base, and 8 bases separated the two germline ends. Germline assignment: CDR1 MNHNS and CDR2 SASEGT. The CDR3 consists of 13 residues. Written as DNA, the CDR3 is TGTGCCAGCAGTTTACAGGTTAACTATGGCTACACCTTC. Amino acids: CASSLQVNYGYTF.

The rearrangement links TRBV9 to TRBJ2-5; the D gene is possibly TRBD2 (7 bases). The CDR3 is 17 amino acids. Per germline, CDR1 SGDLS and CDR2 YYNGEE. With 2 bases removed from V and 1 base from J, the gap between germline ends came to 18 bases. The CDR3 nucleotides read TGTGCCAGCAGCGTGGGTCCCGGGGGGACACTCCAAGAGACCCAGTACTTC. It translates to CASSVGPGGTLQETQYF.